There are many counts of the clone carrying this TCR beta chain. Its antigen is not identified. For repertoire sequencing, the TCR beta CDR3 regions were amplified from RNA transcripts. The first round was an RT-PCR with HTBI primers, and the second round was a multiplex PCR. MiXCR, run by TCRdb on the multiplex PCR reads, gives a single entry per CDR3 protein. Of roughly 480,000 distinct CDR3 sequences listed, around 14% are singletons. These data are taken from a study of Graves' ophthalmopathy and Graves' hyperthyroidism. Study-level findings and limits: Researchers report that a 13-signature model separated ophthalmopathy from stable hyperthyroidism, posting around 86% sensitivity and less than 82% specificity.

As diagnostic evidence, clinical symptoms, serum thyroxine, TRAb, thyroid ultrasound and orbital computed tomography were relied upon. The CDR3 runs to 15 residues. Trimming shortened V by 5 bases and J by 0 bases, and 11 bases separated the two germline ends. The sequencing input was blood. The chain combines TRBV12-3 or TRBV12-4 with TRBJ1-3; D gene uncertain. The clonotype comes from a woman in her twenties or thirties with Graves' ophthalmopathy. The CDR3 region is CASSPDGRSGNTIYF. The CDR3 DNA follows: TGTGCCAGCAGTCCGGACGGCCGCTCTGGAAACACCATATATTTT.